This TCR beta chain was sequenced for a study of blood T cell repertoires in COVID-19. Looking at the study overall: Spain, Italy and the United States supplied samples that represented acute and convalescent COVID-19.

The CDR3 runs 15 residues. Trimming cost V 4 bases and J 0 bases, with 12 bases left between them. The V gene's germline CDR1 is LGHDT and CDR2 YNNKEL (reference sequence). The protocol was immunoSEQ multiplex PCR, while the TCRdb copy is restricted to in-frame clones and leaves out a portion. The sample yields under 250,000 clones, 65% to 85% seen once. Sequenced: PBMCs or T cells enriched from blood (not recorded which). The TCR originated in a woman aged 60-75 years who had recovered from COVID-19. The genes are TRBV3-1 (or the pseudogene TRBV3-2) and TRBJ1-1; tentatively, D is TRBD1 (6 bases). The CDR3 nucleotides read TGTGCCAGCAGCCCTCAGGGACACCTGAACACTGAAGCTTTCTTT. The encoded protein is CASSPQGHLNTEAFF.